Listed below are T cell receptor beta chains from one sample, sequenced in a study of CD8+ T cells in alopecia areata. The assay was immunoSEQ multiplex PCR, and TCRdb's table has in-frame clones only and misses some. The table lists 150,000 to 200,000 clones, roughly 50% of them singletons. The source was CD4+ T cells sorted from blood, collected at week 56, from a patient treated with tofacitinib. These receptor sequences come from a human donor with alopecia areata. Both conserved end residues are part of each CDR3. Size tells how often a clone was seen (once, few, many) or the class of an expanded clone, and some rows leave it out.

v_call	clone_size	j_call	cdr3_aa
TRBV30	.	TRBJ2-7	CAWSRRLAGRSYEQYF
TRBV5-1	.	TRBJ2-1	CASSLNREQFF
TRBV18	.	TRBJ1-2	CASSPIPGDYGYTF
TRBV5-6	.	TRBJ1-3	CASSTQDSGNTIYF
TRBV28	few	TRBJ2-7	CASSLHGRPLNEQYF
TRBV27	.	TRBJ1-1	CASSVWTGGGNTEAFF
TRBV25-1	.	TRBJ1-1	CASNRGPNTEAFF
TRBV6-5	.	TRBJ2-5	CASSGSATEETQYF
TRBV19	.	TRBJ1-5	CASMATNNQPQHF
TRBV7-2	few	TRBJ2-7	CASSSGVEQYF
TRBV10-3	few	TRBJ2-7	CAISVAGAYEQYF
TRBV5-1	.	TRBJ2-1	CASSGALYSYNEQFF
TRBV30	.	TRBJ2-5	CAWSVSPETQYF
TRBV7-9	few	TRBJ2-3	CASSLARNRGSDTQYF
TRBV18	many	TRBJ2-3	CASSRDYSSGGITDTQYF
TRBV28	.	TRBJ2-5	CATTGETQYF
TRBV7-2	.	TRBJ2-1	CASSSNRGNEQFF
TRBV5-1	.	TRBJ1-1	CASLRDTGTEAFF
TRBV6-6	.	TRBJ2-7	CASSYSTGVPYEQYF
TRBV6-6	few	TRBJ1-2	CASTPGQARYTF
TRBV30	.	TRBJ1-4	CAWSPARTVAEKLFF
TRBV7-8	.	TRBJ1-1	CASRRGAWNTEAFF
TRBV28	.	TRBJ1-5	CASSLLGTARNQPQHF
TRBV15	.	TRBJ2-6	CATSMVFGANVLTF
TRBV19	few	TRBJ1-5	CASSQQGLGNQPQHF
TRBV30	.	TRBJ2-7	CAWSTGLAGSYEQYF
TRBV25-1	.	TRBJ2-3	CASSPGNTDTQYF
TRBV2	.	TRBJ2-7	CASSAGQGGEQYF
TRBV5-1	.	TRBJ2-5	CASSLVGGGTQETQYF
TRBV29-1	few	TRBJ1-1	CSVRDGLNTEAFF
TRBV30	few	TRBJ1-1	CAWSTGFNTEAFF